The source of this T cell receptor beta chain is a study of blood T cell repertoires in COVID-19 (TCRdb year 2020). For context, the study as a whole: The collaborator samples originated in the United States, Italy and Spain and spanned the acute and convalescent phases of COVID-19. Samples came from the ongoing ImmuneRACE study (first 160 participants) plus 1,254 subjects from 6 global collaborators. The sample metadata nearly always contained a de-identified subject ID, COVID-19 status, age in years and sex. The material from the prospective study consisted of cDNA or gDNA derived from T cells, B-cell-depleted T cells, or PBMCs. The repertoires were released in a freely available public database meant as a resource for research on the immune response to SARS-CoV-2. Where available, HLA class I and class II types were obtained from metadata supplied by the sample provider rather than from assay-based typing. Deeply sampled blood TCRbeta repertoires from subjects exposed to, actively infected with, or recovered from COVID-19 were included in the dataset.

From the germline V gene (reference sequence), CDR1 is WNHNN and CDR2 is SYGVQD. V was cut back by 3 bases and J by 2 bases, leaving a gap of 8 bases between them. From the cysteine up to the phenylalanine, the CDR3 has a length of 14 residues. Kept here is only the CDR3 DNA, which spans 42 bases and is read in frame from base 1. The immunoSEQ Assay, a bias-controlled multiplex PCR, was used to amplify TCRbeta CDR3 regions from genomic DNA. From the authors' description of their analysis: The number of nucleated cells in each sample was estimated by amplification of reference gene primers within the assay. To quantify the absolute abundance of each unique TCRbeta CDR3 rearrangement, sequence reads were collapsed and filtered. For each sample, productive Simpson clonality was calculated as the square root of Simpson's diversity index across productive rearrangements. TCRdb took over this immuneACCESS table, retaining in-frame rearrangements with V and J assigned. Such tables are incomplete; in checked studies, under half of the missing clones stem from an unresolved V gene, and the remainder is unexplained. From that table come the V and J calls and clone size; the DNA was used to work out D and trimming. This sample is represented by approximately 490,000 clones; approximately 86% of them were singletons. In total, the top ten clones hold about 0.65% of the sample.

Overall study outcomes, separate from this receptor: How much clinical and demographic metadata was included differed by source and by participant, and the metadata was provided uncurated.

As for this clone: It has no known antigen specificity. It has no much larger one-base neighbor in the sample; base qualities were not kept.

Participants in the prospective study were enrolled through a virtual design, were aged roughly 18 to 90 years, and lived in 24 United States geographic areas. Cohort assignment in the prospective study relied on participant-reported clinical history from a screening survey and a study questionnaire. ImmuneRACE Cohort 3 recovered participants were defined by two consecutive negative NP/OP PCR tests, healthcare professional clearance, or symptom resolution. Mobile phlebotomists in the prospective study collected whole blood, serum and a nasopharyngeal or oropharyngeal swab from every participant. Prospective study participants could optionally give additional blood draws and questionnaires over an approximately two-month period. Before DNA extraction, blood samples from the prospective study were shipped at room temperature or frozen.

This receptor chain uses TRBV10-1 and TRBJ1-3, with an unclear D gene assignment. The source material was PBMCs or T cells enriched from blood (not recorded which). The receptor comes from a woman in her late teens or twenties who had recovered from COVID-19. The CDR3 in this case is CASSESGPGNTIYF. Here is the DNA: TGCGCCAGCAGTGAATCGGGTCCTGGAAACACCATATATTTT.